The 15 T cell receptor beta chains listed next were all sequenced from one sample in a study of vaccination and CD4 T cells after COVID-19. The Oncomine TCR Beta short-read assay sequenced DNA from cultured CD4+ T cells. From the PCR reads, TCRdb called clonotypes with MiXCR, one entry per CDR3 protein. This sample yields fewer than 9,500 distinct CDR3 sequences, of which roughly 29% are seen a single time; approximately 32% belongs to the top ten. Treatment denoted: 10-day PBMC culture with coronavirus spike peptide pools or control peptides (ViraFEST assay). Those CD4+ T cells from the unexposed donor predate the COVID-19 pandemic (2011-2018). For these TCRs, the target antigens are not known. The sequencing input was CD4+ T cells from blood, cultured in vitro. Receptor source: a human donor in good health.

The chain employs TRBV5-8 and TRBJ1-1; D unclear. Germline V gene lookup returns CDR1 SGHTS and CDR2 YDEGEE. The CDR3 runs to 16 residues. Trimming removed 0 bases from V and 0 bases from J, with 12 bases in between. The CDR3 DNA follows: TGTGCCAGCAGCTTGGTGGGGAACGGGGTGAACACTGAAGCTTTCTTT. Translating gives CASSLVGNGVNTEAFF.

This clonotype was found a few times. J is TRBJ1-3 and V is TRBV27; D unclear. Germline-derived CDR1 and CDR2 are MNHEY and SMNVEV (reference sequence). The CDR3 is 11 residues long. Trimming removed 6 bases at V and 0 bases at J, with 0 bases between. The CDR3 sequence: CASSSGNTIYF. The CDR3 DNA is TGTGCCAGCAGCTCTGGAAACACCATATATTTT.

The rearrangement links TRBV20-1 to TRBJ2-3; no firm D call. The V and J ends lost 0 bases and 2 bases respectively, with 9 bases between them. The CDR3 has 14 amino acids. Germline lookup yields CDR1 DFQATT and CDR2 SNEGSKA (reference sequence). CDR3 nucleotides: TGCAGTGCTAGAGATAGGGAATACACAGATACGCAGTATTTT. Its translation: CSARDREYTDTQYF.

This clonotype was counted only a few times. The chain has TRBV7-9 and TRBJ2-1; TRBD2 is a possible D gene (7 bases). This CDR3 has 16 residues. V was shortened by 0 bases and J by 1 base, with 10 bases between the two germline ends. Germline CDR1 is SEHNR and CDR2 is FQNEAQ (reference sequence). The CDR3 region is CASSLAGGTSYNEQFF. The DNA of the CDR3 is TGTGCCAGCAGCTTAGCGGGGGGGACATCCTACAATGAGCAGTTCTTC.

This clonotype was found a few times. V usage is TRBV19 and J usage is TRBJ1-1, with D maybe TRBD1 (5 bases). Germline V CDR1 and CDR2: LNHDA, SQIVND (reference sequence). V was clipped by 7 bases and J by 9 bases, with 15 bases between them. The CDR3 contains 12 residues. The CDR3 sequence is CASNEVGLKAFF. The CDR3 DNA is TGTGCCAGTAATGAGGTGGGGCTCAAAGCTTTCTTT.

DNA of the CDR3: TGTGCCAGCAGTGAAGAGATGGGGAGTAATCAGCCCCAGCATTTT. Translated, it gives CASSEEMGSNQPQHF. The genes are TRBV2 and TRBJ1-5; the D is unclear. This CDR3 has 15 amino acids. V lost 1 base, J lost 4 bases, and 11 bases lay in between. CDR1 SNHLY and CDR2 FYNNEI come from the germline V gene.

This clonotype was observed a few times. The chain links TRBV7-3 to TRBJ1-1; D is ambiguous. V lost 5 bases and J lost 5, with 9 bases in between. This CDR3 contains 12 residues. Germline CDR1 reads SGHTA; CDR2 reads FQGTGA. DNA of the CDR3: TGTGCCAGCAGCAGGGATGGGACTGAAGCTTTCTTT. Residues: CASSRDGTEAFF.

The chain uses TRBV5-1 and TRBJ2-7; weak D call: TRBD1 (6 bases). The germline gives CDR1 SGHRS, CDR2 YFSETQ. V lost 5 bases, J lost 6 bases, and 18 bases lay in between. The CDR3 is 14 amino acids. CDR3 DNA: TGCGCCAGCAGTTTGCAGGGGCTGGTTGCCGAGCAGTACTTC. It is translated as CASSLQGLVAEQYF.

This sequence joins TRBV6-2 or TRBV6-3 and TRBJ2-3; no reliable D call. V lost 7 bases and J lost 8, with 10 bases in between. The CDR3 spans 11 residues. Germline V lookup: CDR1 MNHEY, CDR2 SVGEGT. CDR3 in DNA: TGTGCCAGCACAAAATCCTCTACGCAGTATTTT. It encodes CASTKSSTQYF.

This clonotype was seen a handful of times. The chain uses TRBV10-1 and TRBJ2-5; 9 nucleotides agree with TRBD1. Germline lookup yields CDR1 WNHNN and CDR2 SYGVQD (reference sequence). With V trimmed by 3 bases and J by 2 bases, 7 bases remained unmatched. The CDR3 has 16 residues. The CDR3 is CASSDGTGWGQETQYF. The CDR3 DNA follows: TGCGCCAGCAGTGACGGGACAGGGTGGGGGCAAGAGACCCAGTACTTC.

This chain links TRBV27 with TRBJ2-3; D gene unclear. The CDR3 covers 14 residues. V was trimmed by 7 bases and J by 1 base, leaving 12 bases between them. From germline, CDR1 is MNHEY and CDR2 SMNVEV (reference sequence). CDR3: CASTQSRGTDTQYF. CDR3 nucleotide sequence: TGTGCCAGCACCCAGTCAAGGGGCACAGATACGCAGTATTTT.

The chain links TRBV6-1 to TRBJ1-5; D is possibly TRBD1 (5 bases). The V end was cut by 7 bases, the J end by 4 bases, with 14 bases between. CDR1 is MNHNS and CDR2 is SASEGT in the germline V gene. CDR3 length: 14 residues. CDR3: CASTKGGANQPQHF. DNA for the CDR3: TGTGCCAGCACCAAAGGAGGGGCTAATCAGCCCCAGCATTTT.

Within the sample, this clonotype is medium-sized. This chain uses TRBV6-1 with TRBJ1-5, with 7 bases aligning to TRBD1. The CDR3 runs to 14 residues. Trimming at V came to 6 bases and at J to 4 bases, leaving 6 bases not matched to a gene. CDR1 is MNHNS, CDR2 SASEGT, per germline. CDR3 sequence reads: CASSVGTENQPQHF. DNA for the CDR3: TGTGCCAGCAGCGTCGGGACAGAGAATCAGCCCCAGCATTTT.

The chain links TRBV10-3 to TRBJ2-5; 8 bases line up with TRBD2. The CDR3 length is 17 residues. The germline gives CDR1 ENHRY, CDR2 SYGVKD. Trimming at V came to 2 bases and at J to 4 bases, leaving 12 bases not matched to a gene. The DNA of the CDR3 is TGTGCCATCAGTGAGCGTCTAGCGGGTGTTGAGAGAGAGACCCAGTACTTC. Translation gives CAISERLAGVERETQYF.

This clonotype came up a few times. The chain couples TRBV6-5 to TRBJ2-5, with TRBD2 matching over 8 bases. This CDR3 contains 14 residues. V lost 3 bases, J lost 2 bases, and 2 bases stayed unmatched. The germline gives CDR1 MNHEY, CDR2 SVGAGI. The CDR3 coding sequence is TGTGCCAGCAGTTATCGGGGGGGACAAGAGACCCAGTACTTC. Its translation is CASSYRGGQETQYF.